These 21 T cell receptor beta chains originate from one sample sequenced in a study of cytomegalovirus exposure and HLA in healthy donors (dated by TCRdb to the late 2010s). The library was made by the immunoSEQ multiplex PCR assay. The multiplex PCR relied on a mix of 60 forward primers for TCR Vbeta segments and 13 reverse primers for TCR Jbeta segments. In TCRdb, the immuneACCESS table is reduced to in-frame sequences with V and J assigned. These tables do not hold every clone; where another copy was compared, an unresolved V gene accounts for under half, and the others remain unexplained. The sample table lists fewer than 250,000 clones, roughly four fifths of them with a count of one. The biggest ten clones account for less than 4% of the sample. Sequencing used PBMCs. The receptors were sampled from a woman between 25 and 40 years old in good health and CMV-seropositive.

The chain links TRBV27 to TRBJ2-2; 7 bases line up with TRBD1. Germline values: CDR1 MNHEY, CDR2 SMNVEV (reference sequence). The CDR3 contains 14 residues. The V segment lost 5 bases and the J segment 3 bases; nucleotides outside the gene matches: 3. The CDR3 DNA reads as TGTGCCAGCAGTAACAGGGGAGACACCGGGGAGCTGTTTTTT. Amino acid sequence: CASSNRGDTGELFF.

The V call is TRBV19, the J call TRBJ2-7, with 7 bases lining up with TRBD2. Trimming cost V 1 base and J 5 bases; bases outside gene matches: 5. The CDR3 is made up of 14 amino acids. In germline, CDR1 is LNHDA, CDR2 SQIVND (reference sequence). The CDR3 protein is CASSIAGGWNEQYF. The CDR3 coding sequence is TGTGCCAGTAGTATAGCGGGAGGATGGAACGAGCAGTACTTC.

The genes are TRBV6-6 and TRBJ1-2, with TRBD1 identical over 7 bases. The CDR3 has 14 amino acids. V shed 6 bases, J shed 4 bases, and the junction held 8 bases outside the gene matches. Germline V lookup: CDR1 MNHNY, CDR2 SVGAGI (reference sequence). The CDR3 bases are TGTGCCAGCAGCCTACCAGGGGGTATCTATGGCTACACCTTC. Translating it yields CASSLPGGIYGYTF.

The CDR3 sequence: CASSLSGDQPQHF. The CDR3 DNA reads as TGTGCCAGCAGCTTGTCAGGGGATCAGCCCCAGCATTTT. The chain joins TRBV5-4 to TRBJ1-5; tentatively, D is TRBD1 (6 bases). V lost 1 base to trimming and J lost 5 bases, with 7 bases between them. The germline CDR1 and CDR2 sequences are SGHNT and YYREEE (reference sequence). The CDR3 consists of 13 residues.

This chain connects TRBV19 to TRBJ2-7; 10 bases agree with TRBD2. CDR3 length equals 13 residues. J was trimmed by 5 bases and V by 6 bases; bases with no gene match: 4. Germline V CDR1 and CDR2: LNHDA, SQIVND (reference sequence). In nucleotides, the CDR3 is TGTGCCAGTAGCCCTAGCGGGGGCCACGAGCAGTACTTC. This sequence encodes CASSPSGGHEQYF.

This clone appeared a few times. The chain is built from TRBV5-1 and TRBJ2-7, with a weak D call TRBD1 (6 bases). The germline V and J ends were trimmed by 4 bases and 0 bases, with 11 bases remaining between them. The CDR3 runs to 14 residues. Germline CDR1 SGHRS, CDR2 YFSETQ. Written as DNA, the CDR3 is TGCGCCAGCAGCCGGGACATGGGCTCCTACGAGCAGTACTTC. Its translation is CASSRDMGSYEQYF.

By share, this clone counts as large. This chain uses TRBV13 with TRBJ2-5; TRBD2 aligns across 8 bases. There are 15 residues in the CDR3. Germline V lookup: CDR1 PRHDT, CDR2 FYEKMQ (reference sequence). The V segment lost 5 bases and the J segment 2 bases; nucleotides outside the gene matches: 7. CDR3 amino acids: CASSTASGLQETQYF. In DNA, the CDR3 is TGTGCCAGCAGCACCGCTAGCGGGCTTCAAGAGACCCAGTACTTC.

The V gene is TRBV10-1, the J gene TRBJ2-1; 7 bases match TRBD2. Germline CDR1 is WNHNN and CDR2 is SYGVQD (reference sequence). The V and J ends lost 4 bases and 3 bases, in that order; junction bases with no gene match: 3. The CDR3 loop spans 14 amino acids. The CDR3 DNA reads TGCGCCAGCAGTGGGCTAGCGGTCTACAATGAGCAGTTCTTC. Its translation is CASSGLAVYNEQFF.

The table lists this clone with a count of one. The CDR3 loop is CASSLGQPSYEQYF. CDR3 bases: TGTGCCAGCAGTCTGGGACAGCCCTCCTACGAGCAGTACTTC. V and J are TRBV28 and TRBJ2-7; TRBD1 matches at 7 bases. With V trimmed by 5 bases and J by 0 bases, 4 bases remained unmatched. This CDR3 has 14 residues. Germline CDR1 and CDR2: MDHEN and SYDVKM.

This rearrangement joins TRBV28 to TRBJ1-4; TRBD1 matches 8 bases. V lost 5 bases to trimming and J lost 5 bases; unmatched junction nucleotides: 4. Germline CDR1 MDHEN, CDR2 SYDVKM. The CDR3 sequence is 14 residues long. The CDR3 protein is CASSRTGRNEKLFF. As DNA, the CDR3 is TGTGCCAGCAGTCGGACAGGGAGGAATGAAAAACTGTTTTTT.

This chain's CDR3 is CARPKRDNNEQFF. CDR3 coding DNA: TGTGCCAGACCAAAGAGGGACAACAATGAGCAGTTCTTC. The rearrangement links TRBV19 to TRBJ2-1; perhaps TRBD1 as D (6 bases). This CDR3 has 13 residues. Germline CDR1 reads LNHDA; CDR2 reads SQIVND (reference sequence). Trimming shortened V by 9 bases and J by 5 bases, and 14 bases separated the two germline ends.

The chain combines TRBV28 with TRBJ1-5, with D perhaps TRBD1 (5 bases). CDR3 length: 14 amino acids. Looked up from germline, CDR1 is MDHEN and CDR2 is SYDVKM. V lost 3 bases to trimming and J lost 4 bases, with 10 bases between them. The CDR3 coding sequence is TGTGCCAGCAGTTTGATGGGGGGGAATCAGCCCCAGCATTTT. This sequence encodes CASSLMGGNQPQHF.

J is TRBJ2-7 and V is TRBV4-1, with 8 bases that match TRBD1. In germline, CDR1 is MGHRA, CDR2 YSYEKL. V lost 2 bases and J lost 9; bases outside the gene matches: 6. This CDR3 is built from 13 residues. DNA for the CDR3: TGCGCCAGCAGCCAAAACCCGGGGACAGGGCAGTACTTC. As protein: CASSQNPGTGQYF.

There are a few counts of this clone. V is TRBV27 and J is TRBJ1-1; D possibly corresponds to TRBD1 (6 bases). Trimming pared 7 bases from V and 1 base from J, leaving 13 bases between. CDR3 length: 14 residues. CDR1 is MNHEY and CDR2 is SMNVEV in the germline V gene (reference sequence). In DNA form, the CDR3 reads TGTGCCAGCACCCCCCTAGGGGGGAACACTGAAGCTTTCTTT. Protein sequence: CASTPLGGNTEAFF.

CDR3 loop: CASSFRTSGTNVLTF. DNA of the CDR3: TGTGCCAGCAGCTTCCGGACTAGCGGGACCAACGTCCTGACTTTC. The rearrangement links TRBV5-6 to TRBJ2-6; TRBD2 matches at 12 bases. J gave up 8 bases and V 2 bases, and 2 bases lay outside the gene matches. The length of the CDR3 is 15 residues. Looked up from germline, CDR1 is SGHDT and CDR2 is YYEEEE.

This clone was detected once. The V gene is TRBV19, the J gene TRBJ2-7; 11 nucleotides match TRBD1. CDR1 and CDR2 (germline): LNHDA, SQIVND (reference sequence). V lost 5 bases, J lost 3 bases, and 3 bases stayed unmatched. The CDR3 is made up of 14 amino acids. CDR3 DNA: TGTGCCAGTAGTTTCGGGACAGGGGGCTACGAGCAGTACTTC. It translates to CASSFGTGGYEQYF.

The chain carries TRBV28 and TRBJ2-5; 7 positions agree with TRBD2. The CDR3 is 18 residues long. Germline CDR1 reads MDHEN; CDR2 reads SYDVKM. V shed 6 bases and J 2 bases; nucleotides not matched to a gene: 18. The CDR3 reads CASSQTTGVLADQETQYF. CDR3 coding DNA: TGTGCCAGCAGCCAAACAACTGGGGTGCTAGCGGATCAAGAGACCCAGTACTTC.

The V call is TRBV2, the J call TRBJ1-5; D is unresolved. There are 17 residues in the CDR3. V was cut by 0 bases and J by 0 bases, with 12 bases left in between. Looked up from germline, CDR1 is SNHLY and CDR2 is FYNNEI. The CDR3 nucleotides read TGTGCCAGCAGTGAAGCGCTCGGGTTTTATAGCAATCAGCCCCAGCATTTT. It yields the protein CASSEALGFYSNQPQHF.

The chain uses TRBV5-5 and TRBJ2-7, with 8 nucleotides matching TRBD1. Trimming cost V 4 bases and J 3 bases; bases outside gene matches: 9. Germline CDR1 is SGHKS and CDR2 is YYEKEE (reference sequence). The CDR3 covers 15 residues. CDR3 DNA: TGTGCCAGCAGCCCCCTTGGACAGGGTAACTACGAGCAGTACTTC. Translating gives CASSPLGQGNYEQYF. The full variable domain, with the rest looked up from reference TRBV5-5 and TRBJ2-7, is DAGVTQSPTHLIKTRGQQVTLRCSPISGHKSVSWYQQVLGQGPQFIFQYYEKEERGRGNFPDRFSARQFPNYSSELNVNALLLGDSALYLCASSPLGQGNYEQYFGPGTRLTVT.

This clone has more than one count but fewer than ten. This chain connects TRBV6-1 to TRBJ2-3; D possibly corresponds to TRBD2 (5 bases). The V end was cut by 0 bases, the J end by 2 bases, with 15 bases between. The CDR3 is made up of 17 amino acids. Per the germline V gene, CDR1 is MNHNS and CDR2 is SASEGT. The CDR3: CASSEARVAYYTDTQYF. In nucleotides, the CDR3 is TGTGCCAGCAGTGAAGCAAGGGTAGCGTACTACACAGATACGCAGTATTTT.

J is TRBJ1-4 and V is TRBV6-1; TRBD1 is a possible D gene (6 bases). V was trimmed by 4 bases and J by 7 bases, leaving 16 bases between them. From germline, CDR1 is MNHNS and CDR2 SASEGT. CDR3 size: 15 residues. CDR3 in DNA: TGTGCCAGCAGTGTTCACAGGGAGTCGAGTGAAAAACTGTTTTTT. Translated, it gives CASSVHRESSEKLFF.